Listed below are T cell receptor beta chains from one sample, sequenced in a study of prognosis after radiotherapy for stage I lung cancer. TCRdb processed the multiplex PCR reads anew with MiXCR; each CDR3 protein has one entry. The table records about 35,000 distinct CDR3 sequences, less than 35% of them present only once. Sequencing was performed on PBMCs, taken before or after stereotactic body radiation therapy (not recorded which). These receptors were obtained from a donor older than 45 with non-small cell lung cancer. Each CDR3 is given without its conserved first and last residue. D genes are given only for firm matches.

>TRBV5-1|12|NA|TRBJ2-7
ASSPQPSSYEQY
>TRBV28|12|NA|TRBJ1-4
ASGDPVGNEKLF
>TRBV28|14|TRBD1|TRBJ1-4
ASSSPLTGSNEKLF
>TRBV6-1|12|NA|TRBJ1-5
TSSARDGSQPQH
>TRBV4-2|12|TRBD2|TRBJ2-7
ASSQALRGGEQY
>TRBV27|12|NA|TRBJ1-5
VTGGGTSNQPQH
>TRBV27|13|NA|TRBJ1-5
ASSSRVGSNQPQH
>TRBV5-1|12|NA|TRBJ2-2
ASRLELEGRELF
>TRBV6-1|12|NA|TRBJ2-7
ASSHRVPPYEQY
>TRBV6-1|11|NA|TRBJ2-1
ASSTSSYNEQF
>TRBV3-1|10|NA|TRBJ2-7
VISQVGAEQY
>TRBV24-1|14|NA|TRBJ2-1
ATSDLYGEGDNEQF
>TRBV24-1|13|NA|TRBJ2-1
ATSDPLVAYNEQF
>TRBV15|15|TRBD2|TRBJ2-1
ATSREKRLAVYNEQF
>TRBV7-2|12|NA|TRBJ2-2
ASSPVGTSGELF
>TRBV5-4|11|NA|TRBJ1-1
ASRPGVVTEAF
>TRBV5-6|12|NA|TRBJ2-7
ASSLGDNSYEQY
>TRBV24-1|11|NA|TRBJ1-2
ATSRGPEGGYT
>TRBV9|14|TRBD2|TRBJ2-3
ASSVVPSGGPDTQY
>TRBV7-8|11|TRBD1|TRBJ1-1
ASSFQGATEAF
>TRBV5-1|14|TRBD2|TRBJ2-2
ASSFDPGGGTGELF
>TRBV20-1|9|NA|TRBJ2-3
SAAVSDTQY
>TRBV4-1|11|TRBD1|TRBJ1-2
ASSLGTGEGYT
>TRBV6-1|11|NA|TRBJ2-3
AITRDSTDTQY
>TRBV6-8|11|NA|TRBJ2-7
ASTAGAAGEQY
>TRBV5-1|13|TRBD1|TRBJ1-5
ASSLGQGPYQPQH
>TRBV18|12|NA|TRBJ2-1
TSSLGTGELEQF
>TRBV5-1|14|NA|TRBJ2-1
ASSLVGGKGYNEQF
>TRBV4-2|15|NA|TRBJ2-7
ASSQDHMTASNYEQY
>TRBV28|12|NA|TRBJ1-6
ASSRWVSRSPLH
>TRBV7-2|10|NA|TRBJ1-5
ASSQTPQPQH
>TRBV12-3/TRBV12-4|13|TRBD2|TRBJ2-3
ASSMTSGGPGGQY
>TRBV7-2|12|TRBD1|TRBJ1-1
ASSSVGQLTEAF
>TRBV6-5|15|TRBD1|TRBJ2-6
ASSYSTGEAGANVLT
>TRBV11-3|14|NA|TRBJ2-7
ASSLDRGHRSYEQY
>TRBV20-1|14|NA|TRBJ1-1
SAAHPSGRTNTEAF
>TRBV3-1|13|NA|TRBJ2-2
ASSQDVAVTGELF
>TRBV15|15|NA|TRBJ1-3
ATSRDGGSSSGNTIY
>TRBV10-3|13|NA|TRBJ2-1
AISGANGVPNEQL
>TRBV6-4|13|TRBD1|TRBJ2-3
ASSENRGGTDTQY
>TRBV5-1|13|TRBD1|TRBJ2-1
ASSSLGQYSDEQF
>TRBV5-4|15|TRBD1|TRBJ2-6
ASSGGQGYSGANVLT
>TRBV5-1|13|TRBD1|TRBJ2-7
ASSLGTGNSYEQY
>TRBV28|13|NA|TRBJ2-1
ASSLWELAKDEQF
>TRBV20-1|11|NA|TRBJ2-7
SARERTDYEQY
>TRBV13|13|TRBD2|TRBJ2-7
ASSLDAGDSYEQY